These T cell receptor beta chains were read from a single sample in a study of blood T cell repertoires in COVID-19. Sequencing was performed with immunoSEQ multiplex PCR; in TCRdb, only in-frame clones are kept and a portion is missing. The sample carries about 96,000 clones, less than 85% recorded once. Sequenced input: peripheral blood. Receptors originate from a woman aged 60-70 years with acute or convalescent COVID-19. CDR3s include the opening cysteine and the closing phenylalanine or tryptophan. Fields, in order: V gene, J gene, clone size, D gene, CDR3 DNA, CDR3 protein. The D gene is left open where the match is weak. For some rows the clone size is stated as once, few or many, or as a class when expanded; others skip it.

v_gene: TRBV19
j_gene: TRBJ2-2
abundance: .
d_gene: .
CDR3nt: TGTGCCAGTAGTATAGGGACATTTGGCGGGGAGCTGTTTTTT
CDR3aa: CASSIGTFGGELFF

v_gene: TRBV7-6
j_gene: TRBJ2-5
abundance: .
d_gene: TRBD1
CDR3nt: TGTGCCAGCAGCACGGGACAGAAAGAGACCCAGTACTTC
CDR3aa: CASSTGQKETQYF

v_gene: TRBV7-9
j_gene: TRBJ1-2
abundance: once
d_gene: TRBD1
CDR3nt: TGTGCCAGCAGCTTACAGGGGGCCGATGGCTACACCTTC
CDR3aa: CASSLQGADGYTF

v_gene: TRBV4-3
j_gene: TRBJ2-2
abundance: .
d_gene: TRBD2
CDR3nt: TGCGCCAGCAGCCAAGGGGGTAGCGGGGGCCGGCGTGGCACCGGGGAGCTGTTTTTT
CDR3aa: CASSQGGSGGRRGTGELFF

v_gene: TRBV9
j_gene: TRBJ1-6
abundance: .
d_gene: .
CDR3nt: TGTGCCAGCAGCCCAAGGGTAGGGGAGGGTTCACCCCTCCACTTT
CDR3aa: CASSPRVGEGSPLHF

v_gene: TRBV27
j_gene: TRBJ2-2
abundance: once
d_gene: TRBD1
CDR3nt: TGTGCCAGCACCCAACCACGTGGGACAGGACACACCGGGGAGCTGTTTTTT
CDR3aa: CASTQPRGTGHTGELFF

v_gene: TRBV9
j_gene: TRBJ1-6
abundance: .
d_gene: .
CDR3nt: TGTGCCAGCAGCGTCCAGGGTAATTCACCCCTCCACTTT
CDR3aa: CASSVQGNSPLHF

v_gene: TRBV5-1
j_gene: TRBJ1-2
abundance: once
d_gene: .
CDR3nt: TGCGCCAGCAGCCTATGGGGGGATGGCTACACCTTC
CDR3aa: CASSLWGDGYTF

v_gene: TRBV19
j_gene: TRBJ1-2
abundance: .
d_gene: TRBD1
CDR3nt: TGTGCCAGTAGTGCACAGGGGACTAACTATGGCTACACCTTC
CDR3aa: CASSAQGTNYGYTF

v_gene: TRBV12-2
j_gene: TRBJ1-2
abundance: once
d_gene: .
CDR3nt: TGTGCAAGTCGCCGAGGACTCCGACAGGGCCCTAACTATGGCTACACCTTC
CDR3aa: CASRRGLRQGPNYGYTF

v_gene: TRBV7-9
j_gene: TRBJ1-2
abundance: .
d_gene: .
CDR3nt: TGTGCCAGCAGCTCACAGGACTATGGCTACACCTTC
CDR3aa: CASSSQDYGYTF

v_gene: TRBV5-1
j_gene: TRBJ1-2
abundance: .
d_gene: TRBD1
CDR3nt: TGCGCCAGCAGCCGGGACAGTTCCTATGGCTACACCTTC
CDR3aa: CASSRDSSYGYTF

v_gene: TRBV10-3
j_gene: TRBJ2-1
abundance: .
d_gene: TRBD2
CDR3nt: TGTGCCATCAGCGACCAGCGGGGGGGCGACAATGAGCAGTTCTTC
CDR3aa: CAISDQRGGDNEQFF

v_gene: TRBV2
j_gene: TRBJ2-4
abundance: .
d_gene: .
CDR3nt: TGTGCCAGCAGTGGACAGAGAGCCAAAAACATTCAGTACTTC
CDR3aa: CASSGQRAKNIQYF

v_gene: TRBV19
j_gene: TRBJ1-1
abundance: .
d_gene: .
CDR3nt: TGTGCCAGTAGTACTCGGGAGAACACTGAAGCTTTCTTT
CDR3aa: CASSTRENTEAFF

v_gene: TRBV10-3
j_gene: TRBJ1-5
abundance: .
d_gene: TRBD1
CDR3nt: TGTGCCATCAGTGAGTCAGGGACAGGGGGATTCAATCAGCCCCAGCATTTT
CDR3aa: CAISESGTGGFNQPQHF

v_gene: TRBV6-2/TRBV6-3
j_gene: TRBJ2-2
abundance: .
d_gene: .
CDR3nt: TGTGCCAGCAGTTACGCCCAGGTCACCGGGGAGCTGTTTTTT
CDR3aa: CASSYAQVTGELFF

v_gene: TRBV18
j_gene: TRBJ1-3
abundance: few
d_gene: TRBD1
CDR3nt: TGTGCCAGCTCCCAGGCGCCGGGACAGGTCCACTCTGGAAACACCATATATTTT
CDR3aa: CASSQAPGQVHSGNTIYF

v_gene: TRBV11-3
j_gene: TRBJ2-2
abundance: .
d_gene: .
CDR3nt: TGTGCCAGCAGCTTAGACCTGGAGGCCGGGGAGCTGTTTTTT
CDR3aa: CASSLDLEAGELFF

v_gene: TRBV19
j_gene: TRBJ2-7
abundance: .
d_gene: TRBD1
CDR3nt: TGTGCCAGTAGTAGGGGACAGGTCTCCTACGAGCAGTACTTC
CDR3aa: CASSRGQVSYEQYF

v_gene: TRBV7-2
j_gene: TRBJ2-7
abundance: .
d_gene: TRBD1
CDR3nt: TGTGCCAGCAGCCGGGACAGGGACCACGAGCAGTACTTC
CDR3aa: CASSRDRDHEQYF

v_gene: TRBV29-1
j_gene: TRBJ1-2
abundance: .
d_gene: TRBD1
CDR3nt: TGCAGCGTTGACACAGGGGAGTCCTATGGCTACACCTTC
CDR3aa: CSVDTGESYGYTF

v_gene: TRBV4-3
j_gene: TRBJ1-4
abundance: once
d_gene: TRBD1
CDR3nt: TGCGCCAGCAGCCGGGACAGGGGTGAAAAACTGTTTTTT
CDR3aa: CASSRDRGEKLFF

v_gene: TRBV15
j_gene: TRBJ1-5
abundance: .
d_gene: .
CDR3nt: TGTGCCACCAGCGCCCCCGGGAGAGGGGCTACTCTATCCCAGCATTTT
CDR3aa: CATSAPGRGATLSQHF

v_gene: TRBV6-5
j_gene: TRBJ1-2
abundance: .
d_gene: .
CDR3nt: TGTGCCAGCTCCTATGAGCGCTATGGCTACACCTTC
CDR3aa: CASSYERYGYTF

v_gene: TRBV19
j_gene: TRBJ1-2
abundance: .
d_gene: .
CDR3nt: TGTGCCAGTAGTATAACAGCTCCTTATGGCTACACCTTC
CDR3aa: CASSITAPYGYTF

v_gene: TRBV30
j_gene: TRBJ1-6
abundance: .
d_gene: TRBD1
CDR3nt: TGTGCCTGGGGACACCAAGGGGGCTTTTCACCCCTCCACTTT
CDR3aa: CAWGHQGGFSPLHF

v_gene: TRBV6-6
j_gene: TRBJ1-2
abundance: .
d_gene: .
CDR3nt: TGTGCCAGCAGTTACGAGCCCTACTATGGCTACACCTTC
CDR3aa: CASSYEPYYGYTF

v_gene: TRBV2
j_gene: TRBJ1-1
abundance: once
d_gene: .
CDR3nt: TGTGCCAGCAGTGATGGAGGAGCGAACACTGAAGCTTTCTTT
CDR3aa: CASSDGGANTEAFF

v_gene: TRBV6-5
j_gene: TRBJ1-5
abundance: .
d_gene: .
CDR3nt: TGTGCCAGCAGTCCCACTGCGATGCCCCAGCATTTT
CDR3aa: CASSPTAMPQHF

v_gene: TRBV10-3
j_gene: TRBJ1-2
abundance: .
d_gene: .
CDR3nt: TGTGCCATCAGTGAGTCATCCAGGTACTATGGCTACACCTTC
CDR3aa: CAISESSRYYGYTF

v_gene: TRBV13
j_gene: TRBJ2-3
abundance: .
d_gene: TRBD2
CDR3nt: TGTGCCAGCAGCTCACTAGCGGGGGGGATCACAGATACGCAGTATTTT
CDR3aa: CASSSLAGGITDTQYF

v_gene: TRBV4-1
j_gene: TRBJ2-5
abundance: .
d_gene: .
CDR3nt: TGCGCCAGCAGCCAAGAAAGGCTGGGACACCTAAGCCAAGAGACCCAGTACTTC
CDR3aa: CASSQERLGHLSQETQYF

v_gene: TRBV14
j_gene: TRBJ1-2
abundance: .
d_gene: TRBD1
CDR3nt: TGTGCCAGCAGCCAACCGGGACAGGGGGACTATGGCTACACCTTC
CDR3aa: CASSQPGQGDYGYTF

v_gene: TRBV4-1
j_gene: TRBJ1-5
abundance: .
d_gene: TRBD1
CDR3nt: TGCGCCAGCAGCCAATGGGGGACAGGGGGCGCGAATCAGCCCCAGCATTTT
CDR3aa: CASSQWGTGGANQPQHF

v_gene: TRBV10-3
j_gene: TRBJ2-7
abundance: .
d_gene: TRBD2
CDR3nt: TGTGTCATCAGGGAGGGTAGCGGGGCTACTTTATCCTACGAGCAGTACTTC
CDR3aa: CVIREGSGATLSYEQYF

v_gene: TRBV29-1
j_gene: TRBJ2-7
abundance: .
d_gene: TRBD2
CDR3nt: TGCAGCATACGGGAGCCGGGAGGAGTGTACTTC
CDR3aa: CSIREPGGVYF

v_gene: TRBV2
j_gene: TRBJ1-5
abundance: .
d_gene: .
CDR3nt: TGTGCCAGCAGTGATACGGGACAGCCCCAGCATTTT
CDR3aa: CASSDTGQPQHF

v_gene: TRBV24-1
j_gene: TRBJ1-5
abundance: once
d_gene: TRBD1
CDR3nt: TGTGCCACCAGTGAGGGGACAGGGGGTAATCAGCCCCAGCATTTT
CDR3aa: CATSEGTGGNQPQHF

v_gene: TRBV7-9
j_gene: TRBJ2-7
abundance: .
d_gene: TRBD1
CDR3nt: TGTGCCAGCAGGCCCGGGACAGGGGGCCCCCAGGAGTACTTC
CDR3aa: CASRPGTGGPQEYF

v_gene: TRBV19
j_gene: TRBJ1-3
abundance: .
d_gene: .
CDR3nt: .
CDR3aa: CASSILARLGSGNTIYF

v_gene: TRBV7-9
j_gene: TRBJ2-5
abundance: .
d_gene: .
CDR3nt: TGTGCCAGCAGCCCAACCGGCCCACCGGGAGAGACCCAGTACTTC
CDR3aa: CASSPTGPPGETQYF

v_gene: TRBV5-6
j_gene: TRBJ2-5
abundance: once
d_gene: TRBD2
CDR3nt: TGTGCCAGCAGCTTGGGCGGACTAGCGGGGGGACAAGAGACCCAGTACTTC
CDR3aa: CASSLGGLAGGQETQYF

v_gene: TRBV28
j_gene: TRBJ1-5
abundance: .
d_gene: .
CDR3nt: TGTGCCAGCAGTTCGGAGGTTAGCAATCAGCCCCAGCATTTT
CDR3aa: CASSSEVSNQPQHF

v_gene: TRBV10-1
j_gene: TRBJ1-5
abundance: .
d_gene: TRBD1
CDR3nt: TGCGCCAGCCTCCGGGACAGAGGGGCTCAGCCCCAGCATTTT
CDR3aa: CASLRDRGAQPQHF

v_gene: TRBV9
j_gene: TRBJ1-1
abundance: .
d_gene: .
CDR3nt: TGTGCCAGCAGCGTAGATGACGCGGCACGGGGAGCTTTCTTT
CDR3aa: CASSVDDAARGAFF

v_gene: TRBV3-1/TRBV3-2
j_gene: TRBJ2-1
abundance: .
d_gene: TRBD2
CDR3nt: TGTGCCAGCAGCCTTGGTAGCGGGGGACGCTCCTACAATGAGCAGTTCTTC
CDR3aa: CASSLGSGGRSYNEQFF

v_gene: TRBV30
j_gene: TRBJ1-3
abundance: .
d_gene: .
CDR3nt: TGTGCCTGGATATGGAGCTCTGGAAACACCATATATTTT
CDR3aa: CAWIWSSGNTIYF